The entry that follows covers one TCR beta chain sequence. Its antigen is currently not known. No quality values exist for individual bases; no much larger clone is one base distant. Taken with the paper, the label for treatment or condition translates to: around 19 received Ad26.COV2.S at low or high dose, single or two shots; 5 received placebo; per-sample allocation not given. Repertoires of vaccine and placebo recipients were sequenced from samples taken on day 63 after the first injection. Cohort 1b enrolled about 25 adults aged 18-55 years at a single site in Boston, USA, between 29 July and 7 August 2020. Ad26.COV2.S consisted of a replication-incompetent adenovirus type 26 vector by which a prefusion-stabilized SARS-CoV-2 spike protein from the original Wuhan strain was expressed. The immunoSEQ Assay was used to sequence TCRbeta CDR3 regions. After extraction, genomic DNA underwent amplification by bias-controlled multiplex PCR, followed by high-throughput sequencing. Regarding the original processing steps: To quantify the absolute abundance of every unique TCRbeta CDR3 region, sequences were collapsed and filtered. Usable DNA was measured by amplifying reference genes present in all nucleated cells, and TCRbeta template counts were normalized to that usable DNA to estimate T cell fraction. Repertoire TCRs were annotated as SARS-CoV-2-specific when V gene, CDR3 amino acid sequence and J gene were exactly matched to a known reactive TCR set. The reference SARS-CoV-2 TCR set was derived from MIRA and filtered for enrichment in COVID-19-positive ImmuneCODE repertoires, a step that removed public or cross-reactive TCRs. Based on the MIRA antigens, annotated TCRs were further analysed at the level of specific ORF or position within ORF. Depth was the summed frequency of annotated unique rearrangements, while breadth was defined as annotated unique rearrangements over total unique productive rearrangements. Group comparisons of TCR breadth used two-sided Wilcoxon rank-sum tests. Here the immuneACCESS table is served through TCRdb, limited to in-frame sequences with V and J called. Missing clones are a known gap in these copies; in checked studies unresolved V genes cover under half, and the rest lacks a known reason. V and J calls and clone size are those listed in that table; D and trimming were worked out from the DNA. This sample comprises around 340,000 clones, roughly 90% of them detected only once. The ten largest make up 5.5% to 7% of the sample.

The data were taken from a study of Ad26.COV2.S vaccination and SARS-CoV-2 variants (dated by TCRdb to 2020 to 2022). Looking at the study overall: Vaccine-arm donors were drawn from COV1001, a multicentre, randomized, double-blind, placebo-controlled phase I-IIa trial of Ad26.COV2.S in healthy adults. Trial participants were randomized into five groups of five: low-dose or high-dose Ad26.COV2.S given once or twice, or placebo on both occasions. The specificity and breadth of SARS-CoV-2-reactive T cell receptors after Ad26.COV2.S vaccination were assessed by TCRbeta repertoire sequencing. Ad26.COV2.S was administered intramuscularly at 5 x 10^10 or 1 x 10^11 viral particles, either as a single shot or as two shots given 56 days apart. Investigators did not know the trial group allocation while performing experiments and assessing outcomes. A total of roughly 32 samples were included in the TCR-sequenced set, comprising roughly 19 Ad26.COV2.S vaccine recipients, 5 placebo recipients and 8 SARS-CoV-2 convalescent individuals. General study outcomes and caveats: Higher spike-specific TCR breadth was observed in Ad26.COV2.S recipients than in placebo recipients (P = 0.0014). Vaccine and placebo recipients had similar non-spike TCR breadth, a finding consistent with the vaccine containing only spike. After vaccination, substantial breadth of spike-specific CD8+ and CD4+ T cell responses was reported. The study was not powered to compare responses between vaccine doses or regimens. The authors noted that total T cell responses may have been underestimated by the TCR breadth and depth analyses.

Trimming removed 5 bases from V and 4 bases from J; the gene matches leave 7 bases unexplained. The CDR3 sequence holds 14 residues, the cysteine and phenylalanine included. Only the CDR3 DNA is retained, 42 bases long and in frame from the first base. The germline V gene (reference sequence) yields SEHNR for CDR1 and FQNEAQ for CDR2. The source of this sequence is a person between 18 and 60 years old who received the Ad26.COV2.S COVID-19 vaccine or a placebo. Sequenced material: peripheral blood, taken in a trial of Ad26.COV2.S vaccine versus placebo. This chain is built from TRBV7-9 and TRBJ1-2, and 7 bases in between align with TRBD1. Here the CDR3 is given as CASSTRDRGYGYTF. The DNA is TGTGCCAGCAGCACCCGGGACAGAGGCTATGGCTACACCTTC.